This is a list of T cell receptor beta chains from one sample in a study of cytomegalovirus exposure and HLA in healthy donors. Sequencing was performed with immunoSEQ multiplex PCR; in TCRdb, only in-frame clones are kept and a portion is missing. The table has fewer than 55,000 clones, roughly 70% seen once; the top ten hold roughly a fifth. Sequences were obtained from PBMCs. Source of these receptors: a woman in her fifties or sixties in good health and CMV-seropositive. CDR3s include the opening cysteine and the closing phenylalanine or tryptophan. Fields, in order: D gene, V gene, clone size, J gene, CDR3 DNA, CDR3 protein. The D gene is left open where the match is weak. Only some rows state a clone size, as once, few, many or a class for expanded clones.

D gene: TRBD2; V gene: TRBV27; clone size: few; J gene: TRBJ2-1; CDR3 DNA: TGTGCCAGCAGTTTGGGCCGGGGGGAATCGAATGAGCAGTTCTTC; CDR3 protein: CASSLGRGESNEQFF
D gene: NA; V gene: TRBV18; clone size: NA; J gene: TRBJ2-1; CDR3 DNA: TGTGCCAGCTCACGACAAGGCGAGCAGTTCTTC; CDR3 protein: CASSRQGEQFF
D gene: TRBD2; V gene: TRBV7-6; clone size: NA; J gene: TRBJ2-2; CDR3 DNA: TGTGCCAGCAGCTTAACGGGAGGCCCCAACGGGGAGCTGTTTTTT; CDR3 protein: CASSLTGGPNGELFF
D gene: NA; V gene: TRBV6-1; clone size: NA; J gene: TRBJ1-1; CDR3 DNA: TGTGCCAGCAGTGAAAATCTAGCGGGAGTCCTTGGAGCTTTCTTT; CDR3 protein: CASSENLAGVLGAFF
D gene: NA; V gene: TRBV5-4; clone size: NA; J gene: TRBJ1-1; CDR3 DNA: TGTGCCAGCAGCTTGGACACCCACACTGAAGCTTTCTTT; CDR3 protein: CASSLDTHTEAFF
D gene: NA; V gene: TRBV19; clone size: NA; J gene: TRBJ1-6; CDR3 DNA: TGTGCCAGTAGTCGTGGCAGGGAGGGATCACCCCTCCACTTT; CDR3 protein: CASSRGREGSPLHF
D gene: NA; V gene: TRBV18; clone size: NA; J gene: TRBJ1-1; CDR3 DNA: TGTGCCAGCTCCCCGGCGGGGCCGGGAAGAGGCATGAACACTGAAGCTTTCTTT; CDR3 protein: CASSPAGPGRGMNTEAFF
D gene: NA; V gene: TRBV5-1; clone size: few; J gene: TRBJ2-6; CDR3 DNA: TGCGCCAGCAGCGAAGGGGTTACTGGGGCCAACGTCCTGACTTTC; CDR3 protein: CASSEGVTGANVLTF
D gene: NA; V gene: TRBV6-1; clone size: NA; J gene: TRBJ2-5; CDR3 DNA: TGTGCCAGCAGTGCGTTGGGCAGGATCCAAGAGACCCAGTACTTC; CDR3 protein: CASSALGRIQETQYF
D gene: TRBD1; V gene: TRBV7-9; clone size: NA; J gene: TRBJ2-5; CDR3 DNA: TGTGCCAGCAGAGAAGACAGGGCTAGGGAGACCCAGTACTTC; CDR3 protein: CASREDRARETQYF
D gene: TRBD2; V gene: TRBV11-3; clone size: NA; J gene: TRBJ2-6; CDR3 DNA: TGTGCCAGCAGCCCAGGCGGGGGGCGTCACTCTGGGGCCAACGTCCTGACTTTC; CDR3 protein: CASSPGGGRHSGANVLTF
D gene: NA; V gene: TRBV28; clone size: NA; J gene: TRBJ2-3; CDR3 DNA: TGTGCCAGCGTGGGACATTCCACAGATACGCAGTATTTT; CDR3 protein: CASVGHSTDTQYF
D gene: NA; V gene: TRBV5-1; clone size: NA; J gene: TRBJ2-2; CDR3 DNA: TGCGCCAGCAGCTTGGCGGACTACAACACCGGGGAGCTGTTTTTT; CDR3 protein: CASSLADYNTGELFF
D gene: TRBD2; V gene: TRBV7-9; clone size: NA; J gene: TRBJ2-3; CDR3 DNA: TGTGCCAGCAGCGGAGGCCTAGCGGGGGCTCGGACAGATACGCAGTATTTT; CDR3 protein: CASSGGLAGARTDTQYF
D gene: NA; V gene: TRBV5-1; clone size: NA; J gene: TRBJ1-4; CDR3 DNA: TGCGCCAGCAGCTTGGGGCTCCGAGGGCATGATGAAAAACTGTTTTTT; CDR3 protein: CASSLGLRGHDEKLFF
D gene: NA; V gene: TRBV5-6; clone size: NA; J gene: TRBJ1-5; CDR3 DNA: TGTGCCAGCAGCTTCTTCGACTTTAATCAGCCCCAGCATTTT; CDR3 protein: CASSFFDFNQPQHF
D gene: NA; V gene: TRBV6-5; clone size: NA; J gene: TRBJ1-4; CDR3 DNA: TGTGCCAGCAGTTACTCGGCGGGGACTAATGAAAAACTGTTTTTT; CDR3 protein: CASSYSAGTNEKLFF
D gene: NA; V gene: TRBV9; clone size: few; J gene: TRBJ2-1; CDR3 DNA: TGTGCCAGCAGCGTGGGACACTCGACTAGCCCTAGCTACAATGAGCAGTTCTTC; CDR3 protein: CASSVGHSTSPSYNEQFF
D gene: TRBD1; V gene: TRBV7-9; clone size: once; J gene: TRBJ1-1; CDR3 DNA: TGTGCCAGCAGCGTACAAGGGACAGTTGAAGCTTTCTTT; CDR3 protein: CASSVQGTVEAFF
D gene: NA; V gene: TRBV27; clone size: few; J gene: TRBJ1-2; CDR3 DNA: TGTGCCAGCTCCCCGGCGGGGAGTGAAAGTGGCTACACCTTC; CDR3 protein: CASSPAGSESGYTF
D gene: TRBD2; V gene: TRBV7-3; clone size: once; J gene: TRBJ2-3; CDR3 DNA: TGTGCCAGCAGCTCTTTAGCGGGTTTCACAGATACGCAGTATTTT; CDR3 protein: CASSSLAGFTDTQYF
D gene: TRBD2; V gene: TRBV7-8; clone size: NA; J gene: TRBJ2-7; CDR3 DNA: TGTGCCAGCAGCCAAGGACTAGGCGTTTCGTACGAGCAGTACTTC; CDR3 protein: CASSQGLGVSYEQYF
D gene: TRBD1; V gene: TRBV27; clone size: once; J gene: TRBJ1-5; CDR3 DNA: TGTGCCAGCAGTTTCTCCGGGACAGGGGGGGGACAGCCCCAGCATTTT; CDR3 protein: CASSFSGTGGGQPQHF
D gene: NA; V gene: TRBV7-6; clone size: NA; J gene: TRBJ2-1; CDR3 DNA: TGTGCCAGCAGCTTAGCCCGCGGGAAGAACGGTGAGCAGTTCTTC; CDR3 protein: CASSLARGKNGEQFF
D gene: NA; V gene: TRBV6-1; clone size: few; J gene: TRBJ2-7; CDR3 DNA: TGTGCCAGCAGTGACAGAATCTACGAGCAGTACTTC; CDR3 protein: CASSDRIYEQYF
D gene: TRBD1; V gene: TRBV29-1; clone size: NA; J gene: TRBJ2-2; CDR3 DNA: TGCAGCGCCGACGGGACAGGGTACCCCGGGGAGCTGTTTTTT; CDR3 protein: CSADGTGYPGELFF